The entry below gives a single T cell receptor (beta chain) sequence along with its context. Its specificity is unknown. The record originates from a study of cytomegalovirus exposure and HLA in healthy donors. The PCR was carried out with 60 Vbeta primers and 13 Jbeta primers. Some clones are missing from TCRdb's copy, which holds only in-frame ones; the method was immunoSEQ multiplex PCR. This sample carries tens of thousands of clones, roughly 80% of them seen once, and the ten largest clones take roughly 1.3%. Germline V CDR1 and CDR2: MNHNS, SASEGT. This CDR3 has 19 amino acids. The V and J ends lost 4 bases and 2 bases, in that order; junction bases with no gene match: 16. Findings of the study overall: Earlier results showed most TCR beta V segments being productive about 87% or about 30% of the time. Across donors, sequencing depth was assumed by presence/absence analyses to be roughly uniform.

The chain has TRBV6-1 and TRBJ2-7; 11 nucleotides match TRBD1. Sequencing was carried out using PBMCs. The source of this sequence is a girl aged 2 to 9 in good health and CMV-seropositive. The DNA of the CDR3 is TGTGCCAGCAGTGCCCCGGGACAGGGGGTCCCCTTACCAGCCTACGAGCAGTACTTC. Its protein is CASSAPGQGVPLPAYEQYF.